This T cell receptor beta chain was sequenced for a study of shared clonotypes between healthy human individuals. For the study at large: Serving as donors were two women and a few men, whose ages spanned 18 to 49.

Deep-level settings were used for running the assay. Unsorted PBMC samples were amplified in replicate PCRs containing 300 ng DNA, 30,000 to 35,000 T cell genomes. Profiling relied on immunoSEQ multiplex PCR, and the TCRdb table lists in-frame clones only, not all of them. The sample contains about 510,000 clones, about 80% of which appear only once. Recent acute infections and vaccinations were absent in the healthy HIV-negative adult donors. The length of the CDR3 is 14 residues. Germline CDR1 is SGHNT and CDR2 is YYREEE (reference sequence). Between the trimmed V and J ends, which lost 0 bases and 8 bases, there was a span of 14 bases.

Sequenced input: PBMCs. The V call is TRBV5-4, the J call TRBJ2-5; D is unclear. The source is a woman aged 40-49 years in good health. Some clones in this sample may be carry-over from other donors' samples. CDR3 nucleotides: TGTGCCAGCAGCTTGGAACCACTCAAGAGAACCCAGTACTTC. It codes for CASSLEPLKRTQYF.